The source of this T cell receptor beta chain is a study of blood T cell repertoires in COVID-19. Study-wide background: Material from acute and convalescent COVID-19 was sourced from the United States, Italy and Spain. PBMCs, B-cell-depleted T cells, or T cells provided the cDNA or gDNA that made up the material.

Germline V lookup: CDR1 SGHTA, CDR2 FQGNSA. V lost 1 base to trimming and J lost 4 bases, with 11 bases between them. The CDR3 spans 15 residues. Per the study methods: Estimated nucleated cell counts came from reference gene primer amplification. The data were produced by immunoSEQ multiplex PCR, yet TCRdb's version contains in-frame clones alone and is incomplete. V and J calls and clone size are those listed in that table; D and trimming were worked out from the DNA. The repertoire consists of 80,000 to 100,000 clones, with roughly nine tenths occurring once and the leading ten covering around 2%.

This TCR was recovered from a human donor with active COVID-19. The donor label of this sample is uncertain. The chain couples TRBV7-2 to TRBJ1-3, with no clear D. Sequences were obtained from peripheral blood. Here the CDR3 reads CASSLVLAYGNTIYF. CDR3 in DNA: TGTGCCAGCAGCTTAGTTCTGGCTTACGGAAACACCATATATTTT.